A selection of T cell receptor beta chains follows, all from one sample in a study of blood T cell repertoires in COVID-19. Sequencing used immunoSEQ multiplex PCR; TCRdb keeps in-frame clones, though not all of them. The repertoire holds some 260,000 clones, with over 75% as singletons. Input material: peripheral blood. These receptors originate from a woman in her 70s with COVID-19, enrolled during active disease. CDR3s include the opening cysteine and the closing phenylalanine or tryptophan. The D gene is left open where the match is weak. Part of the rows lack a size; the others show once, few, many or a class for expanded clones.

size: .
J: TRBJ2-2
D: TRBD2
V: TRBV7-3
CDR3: CASSFSGGNTGELFF
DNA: TGTGCCAGCAGTTTTAGCGGGGGAAACACCGGGGAGCTGTTTTTT

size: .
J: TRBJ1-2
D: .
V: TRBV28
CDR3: CASSSTGSGYTF
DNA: TGTGCCAGCAGTTCTACAGGGAGCGGCTACACCTTC

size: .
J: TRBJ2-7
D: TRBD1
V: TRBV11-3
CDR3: CASRPGTGGGYEQYF
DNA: TGTGCCAGCAGACCTGGGACAGGGGGAGGGTACGAGCAGTACTTC

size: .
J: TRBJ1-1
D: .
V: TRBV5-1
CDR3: CASSRYRDTRSTAFF
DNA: TGCGCCAGCAGCCGGTACCGGGACACCCGGTCTACAGCTTTCTTT

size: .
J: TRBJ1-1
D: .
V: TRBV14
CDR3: CASGQQNTEAFF
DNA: TGTGCCAGCGGACAGCAAAACACTGAAGCTTTCTTT

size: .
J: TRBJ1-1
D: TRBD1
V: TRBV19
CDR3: CASSRGTVTEAFF
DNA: TGTGCCAGTAGTAGGGGGACAGTGACTGAAGCTTTCTTT

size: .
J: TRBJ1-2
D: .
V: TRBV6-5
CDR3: CASTPRWRDGYTF
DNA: TGTGCCAGCACCCCGCGGTGGCGGGACGGCTACACCTTC

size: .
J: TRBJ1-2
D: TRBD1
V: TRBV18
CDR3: CASSRGTGELYGYTF
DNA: TGTGCCAGCTCACGCGGGACAGGAGAACTATATGGCTACACCTTC

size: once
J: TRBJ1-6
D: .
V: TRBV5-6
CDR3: CASSLYTGSYNSPLHF
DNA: TGTGCCAGCAGCTTGTATACAGGCTCCTATAATTCACCCCTCCACTTT

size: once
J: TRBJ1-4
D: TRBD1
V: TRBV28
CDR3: CASSTGAGEKLFF
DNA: TGTGCCAGCAGTACAGGGGCCGGGGAAAAACTGTTTTTT

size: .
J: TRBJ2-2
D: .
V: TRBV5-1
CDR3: CASSLGRRYTGELFF
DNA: TGCGCCAGCAGCTTGGGGCGGCGATACACCGGGGAGCTGTTTTTT

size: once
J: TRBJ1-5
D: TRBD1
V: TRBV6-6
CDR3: CASSYRDRYQPQHF
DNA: TGTGCCAGCAGTTACCGGGACAGGTATCAGCCCCAGCATTTT

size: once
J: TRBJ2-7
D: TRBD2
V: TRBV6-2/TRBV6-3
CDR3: CASSYGTSGTYEQYF
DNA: TGTGCCAGCAGTTATGGGACTAGCGGAACCTACGAGCAGTACTTC

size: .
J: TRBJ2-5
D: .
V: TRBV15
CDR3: CATNPDSQETQYF
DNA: TGTGCCACCAACCCGGACAGCCAAGAGACCCAGTACTTC

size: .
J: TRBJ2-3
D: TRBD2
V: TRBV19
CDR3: CASATIIGTSGSSQYF
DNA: TGTGCCAGTGCCACTATCATAGGGACTAGCGGGAGTTCGCAGTATTTT

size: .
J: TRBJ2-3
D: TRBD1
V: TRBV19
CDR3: CASTETGPTDTQYF
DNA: TGTGCCAGTACTGAGACAGGGCCAACAGATACGCAGTATTTT

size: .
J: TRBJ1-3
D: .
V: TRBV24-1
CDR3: CATSEAGDTIYF
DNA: TGTGCCACCAGTGAGGCCGGGGACACCATATATTTT

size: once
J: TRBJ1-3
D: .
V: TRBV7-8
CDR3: CASTEPRWGGPGNTIYF
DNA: TGTGCCAGCACCGAACCTCGGTGGGGGGGTCCTGGAAACACCATATATTTT

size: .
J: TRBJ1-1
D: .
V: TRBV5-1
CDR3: CASTTGSTHPAFF
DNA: TGCGCCAGCACTACAGGGTCTACTCACCCGGCTTTCTTT

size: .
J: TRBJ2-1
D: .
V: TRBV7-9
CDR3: CASSSGGEQFF
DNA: TGTGCCAGCAGTTCAGGTGGTGAGCAGTTCTTC

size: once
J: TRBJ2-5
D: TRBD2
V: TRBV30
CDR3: CAWTTSSETQYF
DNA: TGTGCCTGGACGACTAGCAGTGAGACCCAGTACTTC

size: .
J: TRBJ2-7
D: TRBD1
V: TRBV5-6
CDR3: CASSQPGGSYEQYF
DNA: TGTGCCAGCAGCCAACCAGGGGGCTCATACGAGCAGTACTTC

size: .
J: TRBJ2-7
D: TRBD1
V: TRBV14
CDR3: CASSQEETGYYEQYF
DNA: TGTGCCAGCAGCCAAGAGGAGACAGGGTACTACGAGCAGTACTTC

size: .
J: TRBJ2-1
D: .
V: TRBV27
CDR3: CASSSNRGGTAEQFF
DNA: TGTGCCAGCAGTTCCAACAGGGGAGGTACGGCTGAGCAGTTCTTC

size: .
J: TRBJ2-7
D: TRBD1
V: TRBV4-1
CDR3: CASSRTGLSYEQYF
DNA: TGCGCCAGCAGCCGGACAGGGTTATCCTACGAGCAGTACTTC

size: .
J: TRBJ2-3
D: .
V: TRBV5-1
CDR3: CASSRRDTDTQYF
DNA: TGCGCCAGCAGCCGACGGGACACAGATACGCAGTATTTT

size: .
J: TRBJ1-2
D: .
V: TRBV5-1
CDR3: CASSLSEGVYGYTF
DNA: TGCGCCAGCAGCTTGAGTGAGGGTGTATATGGCTACACCTTC

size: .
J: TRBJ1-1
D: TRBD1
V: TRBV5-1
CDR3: CASSPRTGRREAFF
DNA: TGCGCCAGCAGCCCTAGGACAGGGCGCCGTGAAGCTTTCTTT

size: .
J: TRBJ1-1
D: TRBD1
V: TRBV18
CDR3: CASSPAGGMNTEAFF
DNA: TGTGCCAGCTCACCGGCAGGGGGAATGAACACTGAAGCTTTCTTT

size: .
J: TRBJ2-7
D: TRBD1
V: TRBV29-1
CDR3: CSVELTDRGPEQYF
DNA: TGCAGCGTTGAATTGACGGACAGGGGGCCCGAGCAGTACTTC

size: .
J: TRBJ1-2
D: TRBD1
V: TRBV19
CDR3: CASSPGTGGPLLYGYTF
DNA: TGTGCCAGTAGTCCAGGGACAGGGGGCCCACTCCTCTATGGCTACACCTTC

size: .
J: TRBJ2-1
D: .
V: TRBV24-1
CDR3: CATSRQTEQFF
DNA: TGTGCCACCTCCAGACAGACTGAGCAGTTCTTC

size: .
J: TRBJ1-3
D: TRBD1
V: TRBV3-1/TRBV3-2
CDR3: CASSQEARGFGNTIYF
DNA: TGTGCCAGCAGCCAAGAAGCCAGGGGGTTTGGAAACACCATATATTTT

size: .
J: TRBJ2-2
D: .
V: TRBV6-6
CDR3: CASKDRGGGELFF
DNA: TGTGCCAGCAAAGACCGAGGCGGAGGGGAGCTGTTTTTT

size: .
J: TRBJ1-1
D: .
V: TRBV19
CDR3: CASSRDIFRFMF
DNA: TGTGCCAGTAGTAGGGACATTTTCCGTTTCATGTTT

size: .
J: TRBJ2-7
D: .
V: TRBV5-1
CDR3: CASSFGGEWNEQYF
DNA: TGCGCCAGCAGCTTCGGGGGAGAGTGGAACGAGCAGTACTTC

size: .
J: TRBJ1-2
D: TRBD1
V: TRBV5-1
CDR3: CASRETGGHGYGYTF
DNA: TGCGCCAGCAGAGAGACAGGGGGCCATGGCTATGGCTACACCTTC

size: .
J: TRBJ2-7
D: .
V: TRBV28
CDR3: CASSFGRSSYEQYF
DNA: TGTGCCAGCAGTTTCGGCCGGAGCTCCTACGAGCAGTACTTC

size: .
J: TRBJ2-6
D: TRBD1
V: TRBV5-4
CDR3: CASSLGQGSPGANVLTF
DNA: TGTGCCAGCAGCTTGGGACAGGGGAGTCCTGGGGCCAACGTCCTGACTTTC

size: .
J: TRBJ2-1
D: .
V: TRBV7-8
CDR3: CASSLVASRLIIGEQFF
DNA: TGTGCCAGCAGCTTAGTGGCGAGCAGACTAATTATTGGTGAGCAGTTCTTC

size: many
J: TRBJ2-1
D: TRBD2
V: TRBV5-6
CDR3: CASSGLAGSSYNEQFF
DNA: TGTGCCAGCAGCGGATTAGCGGGAAGCTCCTACAATGAGCAGTTCTTC

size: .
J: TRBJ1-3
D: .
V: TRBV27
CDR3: CASSLGGVPGNTIYF
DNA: TGTGCCAGCAGTCTGGGGGGAGTCCCTGGAAACACCATATATTTT

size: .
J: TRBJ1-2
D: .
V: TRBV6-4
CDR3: CASSPRVGQGNGYTF
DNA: TGTGCCAGCAGCCCAAGGGTGGGGCAGGGCAATGGCTACACCTTC

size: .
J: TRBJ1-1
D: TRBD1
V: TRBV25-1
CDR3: CASNRGLNTEAFF
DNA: TGTGCCAGTAACAGGGGACTGAACACTGAAGCTTTCTTT

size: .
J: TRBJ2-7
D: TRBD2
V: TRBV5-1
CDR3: CASSLAGRDYEQYF
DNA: TGCGCCAGCAGCTTGGCCGGGAGGGACTACGAGCAGTACTTC

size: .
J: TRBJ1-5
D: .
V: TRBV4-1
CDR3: CASSQAPTSNQPQHF
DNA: TGCGCCAGCAGCCAGGCCCCAACGAGCAATCAGCCCCAGCATTTT

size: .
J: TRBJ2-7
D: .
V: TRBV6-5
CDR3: CASSYSGLARTYEQYF
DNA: TGTGCCAGCAGTTACTCGGGGTTAGCGCGAACCTACGAGCAGTACTTC

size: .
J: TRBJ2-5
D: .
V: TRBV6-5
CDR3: CASEAIGTNQETQYF
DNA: TGTGCCAGCGAGGCAATCGGGACAAATCAAGAGACCCAGTACTTC

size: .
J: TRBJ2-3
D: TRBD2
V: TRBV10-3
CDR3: CASGEGTTDTQYF
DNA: TGTGCCAGCGGGGAGGGCACCACAGATACGCAGTATTTT

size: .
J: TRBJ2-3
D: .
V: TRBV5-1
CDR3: CASSLGWSSTDTQYF
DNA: TGCGCCAGCAGCTTGGGGTGGAGCTCTACAGATACGCAGTATTTT

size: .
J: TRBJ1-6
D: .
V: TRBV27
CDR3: CASQRRQDFNSPLHF
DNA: TGTGCCAGCCAGCGTAGACAGGACTTTAATTCACCCCTCCACTTT

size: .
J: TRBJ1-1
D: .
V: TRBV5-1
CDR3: CASSFRTGDTEAFF
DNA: TGCGCCAGCAGCTTTAGGACGGGAGACACTGAAGCTTTCTTT

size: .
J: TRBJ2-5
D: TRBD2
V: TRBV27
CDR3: CATSGTTQETQYF
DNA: TGTGCCACATCCGGGACTACACAAGAGACCCAGTACTTC

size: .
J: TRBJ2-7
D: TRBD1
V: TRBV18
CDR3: CASSRGTGVGYEQYF
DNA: TGTGCCAGCTCACGAGGGACAGGGGTTGGGTACGAGCAGTACTTC

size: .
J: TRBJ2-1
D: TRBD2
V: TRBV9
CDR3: CASTTSGTGNNEQFF
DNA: TGTGCCAGCACAACTAGCGGGACAGGAAACAATGAGCAGTTCTTC